This T cell receptor beta chain was sequenced in a study of CD8 T cells in Susac syndrome. Whole-study results and caveats: As the study acknowledged, the number of individuals who were part of its TCR sequencing and HLA analysis was relatively small.

Trimming took off 5 bases at V and 0 bases at J, with 8 bases between the two ends. There are 13 residues in the CDR3. CDR1 and CDR2 from the germline V gene are ENHRY and SYGVKD. Sequencing of TCR beta was carried out in blood CD8+ and CD4+ T cells. TEMRA cells were FACS-enriched, and CD8+ and CD4+ T cells were isolated negatively. An amount of RNA that ranged from roughly 0.45 to 1 ug was reverse transcribed with random hexamers. TCRdb recomputed calls from the immunoSEQ multiplex PCR reads with MiXCR, one row per CDR3 protein. The table lists more than 150,000 distinct CDR3 sequences, around 94% of them singletons. A note on this clonotype: Antigen unknown.

The TCR was taken from a human donor in good health. Sequencing input: CD4+ T cells from PBMCs. J is TRBJ2-7 and V is TRBV10-3; possible D gene TRBD1, 6 bases. DNA for the CDR3: TGTGCCATCAGTAGGACAGACTCCTACGAGCAGTACTTC. This codes for CAISRTDSYEQYF.